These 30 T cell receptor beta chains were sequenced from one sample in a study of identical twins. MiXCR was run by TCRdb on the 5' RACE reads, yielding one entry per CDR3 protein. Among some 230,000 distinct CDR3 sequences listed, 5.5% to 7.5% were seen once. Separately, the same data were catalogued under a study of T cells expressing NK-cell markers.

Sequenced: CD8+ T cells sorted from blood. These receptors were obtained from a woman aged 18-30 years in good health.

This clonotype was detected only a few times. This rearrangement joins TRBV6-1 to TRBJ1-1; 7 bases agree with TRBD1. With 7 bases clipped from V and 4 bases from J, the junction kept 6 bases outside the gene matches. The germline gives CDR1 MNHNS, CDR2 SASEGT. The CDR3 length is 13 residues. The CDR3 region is CASNGGGSTEAFF. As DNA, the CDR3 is TGTGCCAGCAATGGAGGGGGCTCCACTGAAGCTTTCTTT.

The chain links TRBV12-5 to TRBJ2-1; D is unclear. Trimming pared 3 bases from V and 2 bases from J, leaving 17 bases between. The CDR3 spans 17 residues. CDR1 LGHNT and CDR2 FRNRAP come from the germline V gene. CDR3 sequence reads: CASGLPPLMSAYNEQFF. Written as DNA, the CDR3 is TGTGCTAGTGGTTTACCCCCGCTGATGAGCGCCTACAATGAGCAGTTCTTC.

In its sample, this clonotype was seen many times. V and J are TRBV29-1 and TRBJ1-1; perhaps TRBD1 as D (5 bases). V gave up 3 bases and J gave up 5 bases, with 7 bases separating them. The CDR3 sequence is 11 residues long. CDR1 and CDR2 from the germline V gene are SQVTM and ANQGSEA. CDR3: CSVEGLTEAFF. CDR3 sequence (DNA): TGCAGCGTTGAGGGGCTAACTGAAGCTTTCTTT.

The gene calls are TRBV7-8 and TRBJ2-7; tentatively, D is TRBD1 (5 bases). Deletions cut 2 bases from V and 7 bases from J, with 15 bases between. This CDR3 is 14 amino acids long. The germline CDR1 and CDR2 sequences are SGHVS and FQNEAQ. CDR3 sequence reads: CASSLSPGMGEQYF. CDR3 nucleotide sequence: TGTGCCAGCAGCTTAAGTCCAGGGATGGGAGAGCAGTACTTC. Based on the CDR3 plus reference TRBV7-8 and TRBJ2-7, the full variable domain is GAGVSQSPRYKVAKRGQDVALRCDPISGHVSLFWYQQALGQGPEFLTYFQNEAQLDKSGLPSDRFFAERPEGSVSTLKIQRTQQEDSAVYLCASSLSPGMGEQYFGPGTRLTVT.

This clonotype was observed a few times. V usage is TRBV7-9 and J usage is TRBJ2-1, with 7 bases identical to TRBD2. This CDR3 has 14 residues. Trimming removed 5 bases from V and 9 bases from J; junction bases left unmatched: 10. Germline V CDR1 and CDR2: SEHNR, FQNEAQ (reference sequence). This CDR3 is CASSPKRGAPEQFF. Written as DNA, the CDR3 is TGTGCCAGCAGCCCTAAGCGGGGAGCCCCTGAGCAGTTCTTC.

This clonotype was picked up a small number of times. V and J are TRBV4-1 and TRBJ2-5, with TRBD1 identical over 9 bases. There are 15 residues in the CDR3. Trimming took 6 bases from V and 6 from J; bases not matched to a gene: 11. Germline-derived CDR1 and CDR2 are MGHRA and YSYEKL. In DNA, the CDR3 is TGCGCCAGCAGACCTGGACAGGGGAAGATAAAGACCCAGTACTTC. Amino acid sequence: CASRPGQGKIKTQYF.

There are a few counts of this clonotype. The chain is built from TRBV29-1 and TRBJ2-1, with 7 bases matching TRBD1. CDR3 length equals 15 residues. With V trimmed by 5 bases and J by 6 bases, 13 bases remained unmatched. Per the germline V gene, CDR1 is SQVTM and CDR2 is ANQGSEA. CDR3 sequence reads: CSVQGLGGRGNEQFF. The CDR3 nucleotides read TGCAGCGTTCAAGGTCTAGGGGGCAGGGGCAATGAGCAGTTCTTC.

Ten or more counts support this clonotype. CDR3 nucleotide sequence: TGCAGCGGGAGCGGGCGCACAGATACGCAGTATTTT. Amino acid sequence: CSGSGRTDTQYF. The chain has TRBV29-1 and TRBJ2-3, with D possibly matching TRBD2 (6 bases). Trimming shortened V by 7 bases and J by 1 base, and 9 bases separated the two germline ends. Germline V gene data show CDR1 as SQVTM and CDR2 as ANQGSEA. This CDR3 region has 12 residues.

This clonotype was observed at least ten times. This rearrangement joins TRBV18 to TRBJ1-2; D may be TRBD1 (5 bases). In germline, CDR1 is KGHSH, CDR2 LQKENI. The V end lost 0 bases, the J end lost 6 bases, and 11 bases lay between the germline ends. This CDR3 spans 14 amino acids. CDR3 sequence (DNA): TGTGCCAGCTCACCACCGCAACAGGCGGATGGCTACACCTTC. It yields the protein CASSPPQQADGYTF.

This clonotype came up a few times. The CDR3 coding sequence is TGTGCCACTACCGGGGGCGGTTACAATGAGCAGTTCTTC. This gives the protein CATTGGGYNEQFF. The chain carries TRBV13 and TRBJ2-1; D assignment may be TRBD1 or TRBD2 (6 bases each). Germline V gene lookup returns CDR1 PRHDT and CDR2 FYEKMQ (reference sequence). Between the trimmed V and J ends, which lost 10 bases and 4 bases, there was a span of 14 bases. The CDR3 extends over 13 amino acids.

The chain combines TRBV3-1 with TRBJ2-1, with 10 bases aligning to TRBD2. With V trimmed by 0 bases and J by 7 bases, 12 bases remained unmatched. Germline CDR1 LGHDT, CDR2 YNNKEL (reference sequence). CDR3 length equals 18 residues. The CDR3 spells CASSQEREAGGPSNEQFF. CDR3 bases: TGTGCCAGCAGCCAAGAAAGGGAAGCGGGAGGGCCGTCGAATGAGCAGTTCTTC.

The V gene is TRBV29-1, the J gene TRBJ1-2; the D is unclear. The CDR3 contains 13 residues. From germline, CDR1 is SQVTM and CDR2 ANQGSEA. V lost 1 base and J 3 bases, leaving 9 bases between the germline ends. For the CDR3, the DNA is TGCAGCGTTGAAGGTCGGGCCCACTATGGCTACACCTTC. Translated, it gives CSVEGRAHYGYTF.

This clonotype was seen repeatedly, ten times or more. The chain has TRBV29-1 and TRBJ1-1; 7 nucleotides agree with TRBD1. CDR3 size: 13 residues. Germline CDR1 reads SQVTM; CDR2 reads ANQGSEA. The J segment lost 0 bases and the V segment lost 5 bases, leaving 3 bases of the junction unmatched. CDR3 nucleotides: TGCAGCGTTAAACAGGGGATGAACACTGAAGCTTTCTTT. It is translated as CSVKQGMNTEAFF.

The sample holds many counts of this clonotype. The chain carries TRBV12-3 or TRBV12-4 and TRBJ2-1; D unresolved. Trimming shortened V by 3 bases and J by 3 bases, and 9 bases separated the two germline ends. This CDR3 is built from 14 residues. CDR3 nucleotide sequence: TGTGCCAGCAGTTTCGCTAACCTCTACAATGAGCAGTTCTTC. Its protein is CASSFANLYNEQFF.

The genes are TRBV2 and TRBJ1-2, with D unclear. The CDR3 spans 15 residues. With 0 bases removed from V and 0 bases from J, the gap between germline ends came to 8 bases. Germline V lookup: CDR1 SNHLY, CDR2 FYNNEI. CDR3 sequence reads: CASSEAWRPNYGYTF. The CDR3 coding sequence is TGTGCCAGCAGTGAAGCGTGGAGACCTAACTATGGCTACACCTTC.

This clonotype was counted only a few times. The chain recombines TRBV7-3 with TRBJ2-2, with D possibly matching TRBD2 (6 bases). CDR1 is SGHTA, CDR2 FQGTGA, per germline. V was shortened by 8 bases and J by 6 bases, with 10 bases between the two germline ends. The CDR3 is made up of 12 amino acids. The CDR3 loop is CASGGNSGELFF. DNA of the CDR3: TGTGCCAGCGGGGGGAATTCCGGGGAGCTGTTTTTT.

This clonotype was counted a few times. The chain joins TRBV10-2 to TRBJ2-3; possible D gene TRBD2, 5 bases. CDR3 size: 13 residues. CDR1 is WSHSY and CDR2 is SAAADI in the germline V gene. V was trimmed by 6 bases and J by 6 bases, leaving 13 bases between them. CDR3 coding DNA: TGCGCCAGCAGATCGGACTCCGGGGATACGCAGTATTTT. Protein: CASRSDSGDTQYF.

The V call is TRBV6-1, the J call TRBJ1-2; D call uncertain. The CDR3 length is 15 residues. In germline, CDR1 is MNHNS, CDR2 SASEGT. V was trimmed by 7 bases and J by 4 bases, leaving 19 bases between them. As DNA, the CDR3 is TGTGCCAGCACCCCAGGACCGGGTCATGGCTATGGCTACACCTTC. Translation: CASTPGPGHGYGYTF.

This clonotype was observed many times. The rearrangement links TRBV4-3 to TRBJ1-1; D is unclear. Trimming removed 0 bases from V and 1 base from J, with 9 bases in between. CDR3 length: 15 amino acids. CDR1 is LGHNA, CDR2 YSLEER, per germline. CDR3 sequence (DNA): TGCGCCAGCAGCCAAGACCGGGTGTGGAACACTGAAGCTTTCTTT. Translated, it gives CASSQDRVWNTEAFF.

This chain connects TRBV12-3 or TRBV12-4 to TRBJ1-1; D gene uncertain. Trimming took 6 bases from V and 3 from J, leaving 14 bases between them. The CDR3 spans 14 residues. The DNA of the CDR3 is TGTGCCAGCAGCCCAAGCGGGTTACACACTGAAGCTTTCTTT. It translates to CASSPSGLHTEAFF.

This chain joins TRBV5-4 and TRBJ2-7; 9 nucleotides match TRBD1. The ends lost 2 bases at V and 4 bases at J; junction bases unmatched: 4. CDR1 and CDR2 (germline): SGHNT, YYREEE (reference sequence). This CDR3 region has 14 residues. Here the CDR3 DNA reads TGTGCCAGCAGCTTCGCGGGACAGGGATACGAGCAGTACTTC. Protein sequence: CASSFAGQGYEQYF. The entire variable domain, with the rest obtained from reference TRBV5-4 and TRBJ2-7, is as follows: ETGVTQSPTHLIKTRGQQVTLRCSSQSGHNTVSWYQQALGQGPQFIFQYYREEENGRGNFPPRFSGLQFPNYSSELNVNALELDDSALYLCASSFAGQGYEQYFGPGTRLTVT.

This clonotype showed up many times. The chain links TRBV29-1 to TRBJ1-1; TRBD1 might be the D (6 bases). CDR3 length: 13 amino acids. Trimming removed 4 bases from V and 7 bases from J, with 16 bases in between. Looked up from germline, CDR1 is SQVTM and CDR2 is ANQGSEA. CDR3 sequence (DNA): TGCAGCGTTGTAATGGACAGCAGGAGTGAAGCTTTCTTT. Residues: CSVVMDSRSEAFF.

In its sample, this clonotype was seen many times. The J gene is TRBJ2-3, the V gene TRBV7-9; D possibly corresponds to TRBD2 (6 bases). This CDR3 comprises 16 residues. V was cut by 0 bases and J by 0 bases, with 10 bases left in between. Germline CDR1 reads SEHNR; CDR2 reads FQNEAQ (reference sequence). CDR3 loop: CASSLAIADSTDTQYF. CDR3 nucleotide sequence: TGTGCCAGCAGCTTAGCGATAGCGGATAGCACAGATACGCAGTATTTT.

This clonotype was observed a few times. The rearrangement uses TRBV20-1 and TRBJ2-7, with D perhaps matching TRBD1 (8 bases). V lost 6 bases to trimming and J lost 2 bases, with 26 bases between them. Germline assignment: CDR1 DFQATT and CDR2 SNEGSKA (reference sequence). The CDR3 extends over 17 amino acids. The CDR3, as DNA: TGCAGTGCCGAAACAGGGGGGGGAGGGCCGGGAACCTACGAGCAGTACTTC. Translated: CSAETGGGGPGTYEQYF.

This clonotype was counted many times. The CDR3 DNA follows: TGTGCCAGCAGCCGGAGACGACTTATGACAGATACGCAGTATTTT. Residues: CASSRRRLMTDTQYF. V usage is TRBV7-2 and J usage is TRBJ2-3; no firm D call. The V gene's germline CDR1 is SGHTA and CDR2 FQGNSA. This CDR3 is built from 15 residues. Trimming pared 5 bases from V and 3 bases from J, leaving 15 bases between.

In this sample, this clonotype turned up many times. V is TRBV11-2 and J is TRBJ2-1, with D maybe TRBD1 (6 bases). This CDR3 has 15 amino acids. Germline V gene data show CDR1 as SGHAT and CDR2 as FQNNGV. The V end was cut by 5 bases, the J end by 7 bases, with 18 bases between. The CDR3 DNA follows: TGTGCCAGCAGCCCGAGCGTGCAGGGGCTGAATGAGCAGTTCTTC. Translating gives CASSPSVQGLNEQFF. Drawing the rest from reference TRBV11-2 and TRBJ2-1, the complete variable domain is EAGVAQSPRYKIIEKRQSVAFWCNPISGHATLYWYQQILGQGPKLLIQFQNNGVVDDSQLPKDRFSAERLKGVDSTLKIQPAKLEDSAVYLCASSPSVQGLNEQFFGPGTRLTVL.

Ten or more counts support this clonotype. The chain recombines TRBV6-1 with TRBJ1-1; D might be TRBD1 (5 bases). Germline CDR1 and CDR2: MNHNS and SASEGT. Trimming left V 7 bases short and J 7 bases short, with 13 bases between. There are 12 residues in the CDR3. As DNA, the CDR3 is TGTGCCAGCAAAACATGGGGGGGTGAAGCTTTCTTT. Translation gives CASKTWGGEAFF.

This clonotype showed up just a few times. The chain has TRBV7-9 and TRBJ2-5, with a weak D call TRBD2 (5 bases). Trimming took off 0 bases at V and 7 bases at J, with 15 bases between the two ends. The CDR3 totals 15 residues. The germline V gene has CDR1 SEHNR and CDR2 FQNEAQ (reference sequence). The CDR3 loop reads CASSLAQDLRGTQYF. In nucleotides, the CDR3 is TGTGCCAGCAGCTTAGCACAAGACCTACGGGGGACCCAGTACTTC.

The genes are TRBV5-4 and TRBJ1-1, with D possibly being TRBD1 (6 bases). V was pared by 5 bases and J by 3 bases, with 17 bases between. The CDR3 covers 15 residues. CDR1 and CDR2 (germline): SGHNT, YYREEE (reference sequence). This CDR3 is CASRPFQGYDTEAFF. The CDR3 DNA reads TGTGCCAGCAGGCCATTCCAGGGGTACGACACTGAAGCTTTCTTT.

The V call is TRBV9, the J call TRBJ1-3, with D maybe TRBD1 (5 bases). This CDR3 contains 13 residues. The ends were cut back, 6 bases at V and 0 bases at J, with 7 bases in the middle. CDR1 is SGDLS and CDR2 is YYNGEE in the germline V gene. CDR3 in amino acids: CASKDNSGNTIYF. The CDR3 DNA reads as TGTGCCAGCAAGGACAACTCTGGAAACACCATATATTTT.